The entry below describes one T cell receptor beta chain. In terms of age and location, participants ranged from roughly 18 to 100 years and lived in around 22 US areas. Authors' analysis steps: Reference gene primer amplification yielded estimated nucleated cell counts. Measured with immunoSEQ multiplex PCR; TCRdb has only the in-frame clones, and not every one. From that table come the V and J calls and clone size; the DNA was used to work out D and trimming. The sample consists of 400,000 or so clones, more than 70% of them appearing once. The data stem from a study of blood T cell repertoires in COVID-19. Across the whole study: Acute and convalescent COVID-19 samples came from the United States, Italy and Spain.

Germline-derived CDR1 and CDR2 are KGHSH and LQKENI. The CDR3 is made up of 15 amino acids. V dropped 2 bases and J dropped 1; count of bases not matched to a gene: 2. The sample consisted of PBMCs or T cells enriched from blood (not recorded which). The chain carries TRBV18 and TRBJ2-5, with 9 bases fitting TRBD2. The origin of this receptor is a man aged 40-55 years in a cohort exposed to, infected with or recovered from COVID-19 (not recorded which). In DNA form, the CDR3 reads TGTGCCAGCTCACCAAGACTAGCGGTCCAAGAGACCCAGTACTTC. Translating gives CASSPRLAVQETQYF.